This T cell receptor (beta chain) was obtained from a study of cytomegalovirus exposure and HLA in healthy donors. Study-wide results and caveats: Overall, about 160 TCR beta chains were annotated as cytomegalovirus-associated.

Remarks on this clone: The antigen is undetermined.

The PCR employed 60 Vbeta primers together with 13 Jbeta primers. The table came from immunoSEQ multiplex PCR; TCRdb's copy has only in-frame clones and leaves some out. The profile shows some 150,000 clones, about 79% of them singletons. Material for sequencing was PBMCs. The source is a middle-aged man in good health and CMV-seropositive.

CDR3 in DNA: TGCGCCAGCAGCTTGGCCAGGCCAGGAATAAATGAGCAGTTCTTC. The encoded protein is CASSLARPGINEQFF. This chain uses TRBV5-1 with TRBJ2-1; no clear D. Trimming stripped 0 bases from V and 7 bases from J, with 14 bases between. There are 15 residues in the CDR3. The germline gives CDR1 SGHRS, CDR2 YFSETQ.